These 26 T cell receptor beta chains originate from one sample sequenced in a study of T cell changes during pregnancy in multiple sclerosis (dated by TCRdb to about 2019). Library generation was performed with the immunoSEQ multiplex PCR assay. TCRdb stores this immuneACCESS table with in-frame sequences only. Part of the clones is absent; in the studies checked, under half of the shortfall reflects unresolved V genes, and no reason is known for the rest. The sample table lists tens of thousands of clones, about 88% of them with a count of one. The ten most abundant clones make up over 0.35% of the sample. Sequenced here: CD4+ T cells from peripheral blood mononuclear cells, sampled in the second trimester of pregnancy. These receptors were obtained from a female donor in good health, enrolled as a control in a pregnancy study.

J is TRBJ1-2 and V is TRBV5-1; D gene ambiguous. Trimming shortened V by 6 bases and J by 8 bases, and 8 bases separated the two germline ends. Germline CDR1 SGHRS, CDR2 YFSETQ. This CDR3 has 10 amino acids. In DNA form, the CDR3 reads TGCGCCAGCACGAGAGAAGGCTACACCTTC. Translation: CASTREGYTF.

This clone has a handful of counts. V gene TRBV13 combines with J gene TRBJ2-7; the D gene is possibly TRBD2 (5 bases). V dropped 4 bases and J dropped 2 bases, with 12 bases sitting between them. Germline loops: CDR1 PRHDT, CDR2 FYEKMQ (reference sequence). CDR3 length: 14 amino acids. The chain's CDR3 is CASSSYSGAYEQYF. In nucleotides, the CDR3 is TGTGCCAGCAGCTCCTATTCCGGGGCCTACGAGCAGTACTTC.

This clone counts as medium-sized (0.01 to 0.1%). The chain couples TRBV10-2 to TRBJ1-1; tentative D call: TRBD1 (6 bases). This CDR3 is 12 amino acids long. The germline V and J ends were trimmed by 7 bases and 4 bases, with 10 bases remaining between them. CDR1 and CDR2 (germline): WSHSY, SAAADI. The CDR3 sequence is CASKGTPTEAFF. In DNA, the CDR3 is TGCGCCAGCAAGGGGACACCCACTGAAGCTTTCTTT.

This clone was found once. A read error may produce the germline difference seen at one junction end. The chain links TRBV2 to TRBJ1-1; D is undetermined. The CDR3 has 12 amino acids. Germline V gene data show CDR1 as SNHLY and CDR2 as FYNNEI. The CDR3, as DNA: TGCGCCGATAAGAGTATGAACACTGAAGCTTTCTTT. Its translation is CADKSMNTEAFF. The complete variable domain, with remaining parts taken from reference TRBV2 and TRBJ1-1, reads EPEVTQTPSHQVTQMGQEVILRCVPISNHLYFYWYRQILGQKVEFLVSFYNNEISEKSEIFDDQFSVERPDGSNFTLKIRSTKLEDSAMYFCADKSMNTEAFFGQGTRLTVV.

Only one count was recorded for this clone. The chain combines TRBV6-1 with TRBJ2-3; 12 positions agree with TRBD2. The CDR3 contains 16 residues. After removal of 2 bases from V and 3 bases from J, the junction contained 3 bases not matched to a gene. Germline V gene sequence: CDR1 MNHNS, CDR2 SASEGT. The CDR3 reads CASSELAGGYTDTQYF. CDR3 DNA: TGTGCCAGCAGTGAACTAGCGGGAGGGTATACAGATACGCAGTATTTT.

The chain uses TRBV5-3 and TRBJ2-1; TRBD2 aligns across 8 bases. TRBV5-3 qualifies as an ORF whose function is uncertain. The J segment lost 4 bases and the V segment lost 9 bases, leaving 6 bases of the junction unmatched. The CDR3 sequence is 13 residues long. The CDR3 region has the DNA TGTGCCAAGAGCGGGGGACCTTACAATGAGCAGTTCTTC. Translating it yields CAKSGGPYNEQFF.

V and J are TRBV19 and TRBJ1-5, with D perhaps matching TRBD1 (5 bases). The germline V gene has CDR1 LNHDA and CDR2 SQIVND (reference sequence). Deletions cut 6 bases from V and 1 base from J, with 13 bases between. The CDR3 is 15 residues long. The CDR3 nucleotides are TGTGCCAGTAGCCCCTGGGGGGAGAGCAATCAGCCCCAGCATTTT. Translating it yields CASSPWGESNQPQHF.

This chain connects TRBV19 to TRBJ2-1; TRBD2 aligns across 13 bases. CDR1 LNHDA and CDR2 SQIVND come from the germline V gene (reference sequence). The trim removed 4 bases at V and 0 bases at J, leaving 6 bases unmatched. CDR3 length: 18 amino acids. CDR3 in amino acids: CASSTGTSGAISYNEQFF. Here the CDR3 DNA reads TGTGCCAGTAGTACCGGGACTAGCGGGGCCATCTCCTACAATGAGCAGTTCTTC.

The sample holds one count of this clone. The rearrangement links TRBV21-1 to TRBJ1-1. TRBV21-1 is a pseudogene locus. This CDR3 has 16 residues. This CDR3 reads CASSKGLGTRNTEAFF. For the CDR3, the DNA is TGTGCCAGCAGCAAAGGCCTAGGGACTAGGAACACTGAAGCTTTCTTT.

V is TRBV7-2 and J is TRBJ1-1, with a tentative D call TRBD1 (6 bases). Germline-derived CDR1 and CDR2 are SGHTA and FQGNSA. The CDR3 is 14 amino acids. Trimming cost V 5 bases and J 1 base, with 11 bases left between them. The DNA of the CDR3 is TGTGCCAGCAGCCAGCTACAGGGGAACACTGAAGCTTTCTTT. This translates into CASSQLQGNTEAFF.

DNA for the CDR3: TGTGCCTGGAGTGTACGAAGGGGCTATGGCTACACCTTC. Translated, it gives CAWSVRRGYGYTF. The V gene is TRBV30, the J gene TRBJ1-2, with a tentative D call TRBD1 (5 bases). CDR1 and CDR2 (germline): GTSNPN, SVGIG (reference sequence). V lost 0 bases, J lost 4 bases, and 9 bases lay in between. The CDR3 runs 13 residues.

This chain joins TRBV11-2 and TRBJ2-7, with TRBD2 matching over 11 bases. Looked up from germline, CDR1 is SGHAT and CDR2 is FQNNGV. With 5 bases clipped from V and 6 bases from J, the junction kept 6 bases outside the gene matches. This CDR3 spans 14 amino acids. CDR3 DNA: TGTGCCAGCAGCCTTAGCGGGGGGGCCCCCGAGCAGTACTTC. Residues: CASSLSGGAPEQYF.

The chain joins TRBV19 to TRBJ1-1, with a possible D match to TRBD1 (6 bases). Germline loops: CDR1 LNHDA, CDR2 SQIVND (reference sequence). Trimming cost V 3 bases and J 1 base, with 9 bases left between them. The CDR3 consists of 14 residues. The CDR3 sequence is CASSISGQNTEAFF. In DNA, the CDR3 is TGTGCCAGTAGTATTTCGGGACAGAACACTGAAGCTTTCTTT.

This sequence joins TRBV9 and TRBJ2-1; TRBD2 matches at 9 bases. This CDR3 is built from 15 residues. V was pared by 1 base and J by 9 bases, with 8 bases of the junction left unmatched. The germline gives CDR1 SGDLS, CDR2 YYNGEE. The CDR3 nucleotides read TGTGCCAGCAGCGTAAAGCCCGCGGGAGGGGGTGAGCAGTTCTTC. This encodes CASSVKPAGGGEQFF.

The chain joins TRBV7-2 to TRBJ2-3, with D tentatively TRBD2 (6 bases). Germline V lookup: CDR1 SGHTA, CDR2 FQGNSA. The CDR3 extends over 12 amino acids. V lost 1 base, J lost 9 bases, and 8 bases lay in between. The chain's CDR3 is CASSLDGGTQYF. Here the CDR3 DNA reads TGTGCCAGCAGCTTAGATGGAGGGACGCAGTATTTT.

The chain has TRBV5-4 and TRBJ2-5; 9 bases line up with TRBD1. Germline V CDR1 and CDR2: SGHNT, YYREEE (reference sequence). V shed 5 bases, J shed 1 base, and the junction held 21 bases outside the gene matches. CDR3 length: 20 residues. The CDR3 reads CASRFLGGTGKVKGQETQYF. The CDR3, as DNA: TGTGCCAGCAGATTCCTCGGGGGGACAGGGAAGGTGAAGGGCCAAGAGACCCAGTACTTC.

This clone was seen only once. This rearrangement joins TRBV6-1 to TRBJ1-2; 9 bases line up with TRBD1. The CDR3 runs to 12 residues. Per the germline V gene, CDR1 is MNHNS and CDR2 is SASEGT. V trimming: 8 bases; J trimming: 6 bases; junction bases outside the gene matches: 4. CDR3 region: CASDRTGDGYTF. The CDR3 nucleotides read TGTGCCAGCGATCGGACAGGGGATGGCTACACCTTC.

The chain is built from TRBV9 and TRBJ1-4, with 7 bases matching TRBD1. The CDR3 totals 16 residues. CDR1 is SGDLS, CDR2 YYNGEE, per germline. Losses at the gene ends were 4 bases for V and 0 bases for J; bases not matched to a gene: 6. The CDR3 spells CASSFGDSATNEKLFF. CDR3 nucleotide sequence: TGTGCCAGCAGCTTTGGGGACAGTGCAACTAATGAAAAACTGTTTTTT.

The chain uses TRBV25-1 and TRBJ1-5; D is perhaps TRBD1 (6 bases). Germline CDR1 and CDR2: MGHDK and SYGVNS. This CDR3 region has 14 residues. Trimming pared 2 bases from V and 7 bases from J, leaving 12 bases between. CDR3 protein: CASSEQGRGQPQHF. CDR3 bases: TGTGCCAGCAGTGAACAGGGGAGAGGACAGCCCCAGCATTTT.

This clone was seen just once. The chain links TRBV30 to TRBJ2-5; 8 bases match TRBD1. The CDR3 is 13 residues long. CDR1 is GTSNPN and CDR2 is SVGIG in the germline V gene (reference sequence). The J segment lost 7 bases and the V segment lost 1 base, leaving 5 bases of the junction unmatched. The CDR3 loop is CAWSGTGPTTQYF. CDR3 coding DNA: TGTGCCTGGAGTGGGACAGGGCCCACGACCCAGTACTTC.

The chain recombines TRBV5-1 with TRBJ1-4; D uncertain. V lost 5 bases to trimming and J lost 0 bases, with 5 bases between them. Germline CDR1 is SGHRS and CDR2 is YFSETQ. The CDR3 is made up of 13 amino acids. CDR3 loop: CASREATNEKLFF. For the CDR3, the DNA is TGCGCCAGCAGGGAGGCAACTAATGAAAAACTGTTTTTT.

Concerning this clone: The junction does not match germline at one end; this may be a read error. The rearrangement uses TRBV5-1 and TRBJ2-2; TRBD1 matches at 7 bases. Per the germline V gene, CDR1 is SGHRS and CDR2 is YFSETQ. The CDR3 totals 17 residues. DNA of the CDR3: TGCGCCAACAGCTTGCCGGGACAGCTAAAGGACACCGGGGAGCTGTTTTTT. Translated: CANSLPGQLKDTGELFF.

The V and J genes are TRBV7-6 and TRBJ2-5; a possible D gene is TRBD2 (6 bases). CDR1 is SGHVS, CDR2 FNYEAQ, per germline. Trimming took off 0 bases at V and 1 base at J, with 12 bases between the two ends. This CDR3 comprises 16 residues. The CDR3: CASSLAGRAGQETQYF. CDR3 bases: TGTGCCAGCAGCTTAGCTGGCCGAGCGGGCCAAGAGACCCAGTACTTC.

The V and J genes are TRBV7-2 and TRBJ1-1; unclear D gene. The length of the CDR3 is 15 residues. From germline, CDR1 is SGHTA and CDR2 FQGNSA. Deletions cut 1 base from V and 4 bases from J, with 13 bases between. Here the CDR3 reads CASSLELGGSTEAFF. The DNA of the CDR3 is TGTGCCAGCAGCTTAGAGCTGGGTGGGAGCACTGAAGCTTTCTTT.

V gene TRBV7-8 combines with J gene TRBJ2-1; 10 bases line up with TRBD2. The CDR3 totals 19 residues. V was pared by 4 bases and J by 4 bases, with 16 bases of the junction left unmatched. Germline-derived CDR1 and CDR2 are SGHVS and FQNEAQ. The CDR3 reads CASSSDRLMGAGGYNEQFF. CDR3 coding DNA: TGTGCCAGCAGCTCAGACAGGCTAATGGGAGCGGGAGGGTACAATGAGCAGTTCTTC.

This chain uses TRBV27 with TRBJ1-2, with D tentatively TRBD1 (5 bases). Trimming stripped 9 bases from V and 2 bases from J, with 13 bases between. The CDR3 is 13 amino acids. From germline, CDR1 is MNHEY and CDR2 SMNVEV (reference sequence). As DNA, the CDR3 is TGTGCCAGTCGACCAGGGTTCAACTATGGCTACACCTTC. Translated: CASRPGFNYGYTF.